The source of this TCR beta chain is a study of blood T cell repertoires in COVID-19. As for the study in general: COVID-19 samples collected from the United States, Italy and Spain covered acute and convalescent phases.

Researchers sorted participants into cohorts using their self-reported clinical history. Per germline, CDR1 KGHSH and CDR2 LQKENI. This CDR3 is built from 14 residues. J was trimmed by 3 bases and V by 6 bases; bases with no gene match: 2. Generated by immunoSEQ multiplex PCR, the TCRdb table keeps only in-frame clones and is missing some. The repertoire holds about 170,000 clones, with 87% as singletons. Sequenced sample: PBMCs or T cells enriched from blood (not recorded which). The chain recombines TRBV18 with TRBJ2-1; 10 positions match TRBD1. The sequence came from a woman aged 45-65 years who had recovered from COVID-19. Here the CDR3 reads CASSRDRGYNEQFF. The CDR3 coding sequence is TGTGCCAGCTCCCGGGACAGGGGCTACAATGAGCAGTTCTTC.